A selection of T cell receptor beta chains follows, all from one sample in a study of blood T cell repertoires in COVID-19. Here immunoSEQ multiplex PCR was the method, and the copy in TCRdb shows in-frame clones only, minus some. This sample has about 280,000 clones, with 83% found just once. The sample consisted of peripheral blood. Receptors were obtained from a woman between 45 and 65 years old who had recovered from COVID-19. The CDR3 runs from the conserved cysteine through the conserved F or W. The order of the fields is V gene, J gene, D gene, clone size, CDR3 protein, CDR3 DNA. A D gene is named only where the DNA matches it firmly. The size of a clone is reported for some rows only, either as once, few or many, or as a class for expanded clones.

TRBV19,TRBJ1-5,NA,once,CASRRRGASPTPSNQPQHF,TGTGCCAGTAGGCGGCGTGGGGCGTCCCCCACCCCTAGCAATCAGCCCCAGCATTTT
TRBV5-6,TRBJ2-3,NA,NA,CASSTLGSTQYF,TGTGCCAGCAGCACTCTCGGTAGTACGCAGTATTTT
TRBV2,TRBJ2-3,TRBD2,NA,CASSQNRLAVSPDTQYF,TGTGCCAGCAGCCAGAATCGACTAGCGGTCTCCCCAGATACGCAGTATTTT
TRBV19,TRBJ2-5,TRBD2,NA,CASSIRPGGSQYF,TGTGCCAGTAGTATCAGGCCCGGGGGGTCCCAGTACTTC
TRBV15,TRBJ2-1,TRBD2,NA,CATSLGTSGIYKQFF,TGTGCCACCAGCTTGGGGACTAGCGGGATTTACAAGCAGTTCTTC
TRBV6-5,TRBJ1-2,NA,NA,CASSPSSSYTF,TGTGCCAGCAGCCCAAGTTCTAGCTACACCTTC
TRBV4-3,TRBJ2-7,TRBD1,NA,CASSQDTRQGTYEQYF,TGCGCCAGCAGCCAAGATACGAGACAGGGCACCTACGAGCAGTACTTC
TRBV3-1/TRBV3-2,TRBJ2-5,NA,few,CASTLGGSETQYF,TGTGCCAGCACCCTGGGGGGTAGCGAGACCCAGTACTTC
TRBV6-5,TRBJ2-7,TRBD1,NA,CASSFRPGQFYEQYF,TGTGCCAGCAGCTTTCGACCGGGACAGTTCTACGAGCAGTACTTC
TRBV2,TRBJ2-6,NA,NA,CASTDIGANVLTF,TGTGCCAGCACGGACATAGGGGCCAACGTCCTGACTTTC
TRBV2,TRBJ1-4,TRBD1,NA,CASSKTGTYGEKLFF,TGTGCCAGCAGCAAGACAGGGACTTACGGTGAAAAACTGTTTTTT
TRBV19,TRBJ2-1,NA,NA,CASSTYLVTEQFF,TGTGCCAGTAGTACCTATCTAGTGACTGAGCAGTTCTTC
TRBV19,TRBJ1-5,TRBD1,NA,CASSPRQGHGNQPQHF,TGTGCCAGTAGTCCACGACAGGGCCATGGCAATCAGCCCCAGCATTTT
TRBV14,TRBJ1-1,NA,NA,CASSPQPGVYWNTEAFF,TGTGCCAGCAGCCCCCAGCCCGGGGTCTATTGGAACACTGAAGCTTTCTTT
TRBV5-6,TRBJ1-4,TRBD1,NA,CASSLARTGNEKLFF,TGTGCCAGCAGCTTGGCCCGGACAGGGAACGAAAAACTGTTTTTT
TRBV11-3,TRBJ2-3,TRBD1,NA,CASSPAPGTGEVIAQYF,TGTGCCAGCAGCCCAGCCCCCGGGACAGGGGAGGTCATTGCGCAGTATTTT
TRBV19,TRBJ2-7,TRBD2,NA,CASSTLAGQHYEQYF,TGTGCCAGTAGTACCCTAGCGGGGCAGCACTACGAGCAGTACTTC
TRBV5-1,TRBJ2-7,TRBD2,NA,CASRRMGSGVPYEQYF,TGCGCCAGCAGAAGAATGGGTAGCGGGGTGCCCTACGAGCAGTACTTC
TRBV27,TRBJ1-4,TRBD1,NA,CASSTGQGVEKLFF,TGTGCCAGCAGCACGGGACAGGGGGTTGAAAAACTGTTTTTT
TRBV7-2,TRBJ1-2,NA,many,CASSQSRGEFYGYTF,TGTGCCAGCAGCCAATCCCGGGGGGAGTTCTATGGCTACACCTTC
TRBV27,TRBJ1-1,NA,NA,CASSVDSYTEAFF,TGTGCCAGCAGTGTCGACAGTTACACTGAAGCTTTCTTT
TRBV2,TRBJ1-2,NA,NA,CASSEALRGNYGYTF,TGTGCCAGCAGTGAAGCCCTAAGGGGAAACTATGGCTACACCTTC
TRBV4-3,TRBJ2-6,NA,few,CASSQDLVKGAGANVLTF,TGCGCCAGCAGCCAAGATCTGGTTAAGGGGGCTGGGGCCAACGTCCTGACTTTC